This T cell receptor beta chain was identified in a study of T cell changes during pregnancy in multiple sclerosis. Produced via immunoSEQ multiplex PCR; TCRdb's table is partial and in-frame only. The top ten clones hold approximately 0.69% of a sample with tens of thousands of clones, around 88% of them seen once. This clonotype originated in a female donor in good health, enrolled as a control in a pregnancy study. The sequencing used CD4+ T cells from peripheral blood mononuclear cells, collected in the first trimester of pregnancy.

For the CDR3, the DNA is TGTGCCAGCAGCCCTCACCGGGGGGGAGGCTACACCTTC. Amino acid sequence: CASSPHRGGGYTF. The chain joins TRBV9 to TRBJ1-2; D is perhaps TRBD1 (5 bases). The germline V gene encodes CDR1 SGDLS and CDR2 YYNGEE. Trimming removed 4 bases at V and 8 bases at J, with 15 bases between. CDR3 size: 13 residues.